These 10 T cell receptor beta chains were all obtained from the same sample, sequenced in a study of somatic mutations in cytotoxic T cells in rheumatoid arthritis. The assay was immunoSEQ multiplex PCR, and TCRdb's table has in-frame clones only and misses some. Here the sample spans almost 20,000 clones, roughly 82% being singletons. The sequencing input was CD8+ T cells sorted from blood. The receptors stem from a woman between 50 and 59 years old in good health.

V gene TRBV2 combines with J gene TRBJ1-1; D is ambiguous. The CDR3 sequence is 15 residues long. CDR1 SNHLY and CDR2 FYNNEI come from the germline V gene. Trimming left V 6 bases short and J 5 bases short, with 19 bases between. This CDR3 reads CASSAGLTFVTEAFF. Here the CDR3 DNA reads TGTGCCAGCAGCGCGGGCCTCACGTTTGTAACTGAAGCTTTCTTT.

V usage is TRBV7-9 and J usage is TRBJ2-5; TRBD1 is a possible D gene (6 bases). The CDR3 has 15 residues. With 2 bases removed from V and 8 bases from J, the gap between germline ends came to 18 bases. CDR1 and CDR2 from the germline V gene are SEHNR and FQNEAQ (reference sequence). For the CDR3, the DNA is TGTGCCAGCAGCTTACTCCAACAGGGCCGGGTAACCCAGTACTTC. This codes for CASSLLQQGRVTQYF.

CDR3 residues: CATSRGQAGVRTGELFF. CDR3 DNA sequence: TGTGCCACCAGCAGAGGTCAGGCGGGAGTCCGCACCGGGGAGCTGTTTTTT. The genes are TRBV15 and TRBJ2-2; 7 nucleotides agree with TRBD2. Germline V gene data show CDR1 as LNHNV and CDR2 as YYDKDF (reference sequence). The CDR3 runs to 17 residues. V was clipped by 1 base and J by 4 bases; unmatched bases: 9.

This chain uses TRBV4-2 with TRBJ2-1; TRBD1 or TRBD2 may be the D gene (5 bases each). Between the trimmed V and J ends, which lost 1 base and 7 bases, there was a span of 11 bases. This CDR3 spans 14 amino acids. Germline V gene lookup returns CDR1 LGHNA and CDR2 YNFKEQ. This CDR3 reads CASSQGGTLNEQFF. CDR3 nucleotides: TGTGCCAGCAGCCAAGGAGGGACGTTGAATGAGCAGTTCTTC.

The chain joins TRBV6-1 to TRBJ1-3; 10 nucleotides agree with TRBD1. V shed 3 bases, J shed 3 bases, and the junction held 2 bases outside the gene matches. Germline CDR1 is MNHNS and CDR2 is SASEGT. The CDR3 contains 15 residues. In nucleotides, the CDR3 is TGTGCCAGCAGTGAGACAGGGGGCGGTGGAAACACCATATATTTT. Its translation: CASSETGGGGNTIYF.

The sample holds one count of this clone. The genes are TRBV5-6 and TRBJ1-6; D may be TRBD1 (6 bases). Trimming removed 4 bases at V and 6 bases at J, with 11 bases between. CDR1 is SGHDT, CDR2 YYEEEE, per germline. The CDR3 spans 14 residues. The chain's CDR3 is CASSGEGGNSPLHF. As DNA, the CDR3 is TGTGCCAGCAGCGGGGAGGGGGGTAATTCACCCCTCCACTTT.

This chain joins TRBV4-1 and TRBJ1-1, with D perhaps TRBD1 (6 bases). This CDR3 spans 14 amino acids. The ends were cut back, 0 bases at V and 8 bases at J, with 13 bases in the middle. The germline gives CDR1 MGHRA, CDR2 YSYEKL. The CDR3 coding sequence is TGCGCCAGCAGCCAAGATGCCGGACAGTGGGAAGCTTTCTTT. Its protein is CASSQDAGQWEAFF.

A single count supports this clone. The CDR3 DNA follows: TGTGCCAGCAGCGAAGGGGGGACTAATGAAAAACTGTTTTTT. Protein: CASSEGGTNEKLFF. The V and J genes are TRBV7-9 and TRBJ1-4, with D possibly matching TRBD1 (6 bases). V shed 5 bases and J shed 2 bases, with 9 bases lying between them. In germline, CDR1 is SEHNR, CDR2 FQNEAQ (reference sequence). There are 14 residues in the CDR3.

The chain joins TRBV7-9 to TRBJ2-7; TRBD2 aligns across 8 bases. With 8 bases clipped from V and 6 bases from J, the junction kept 6 bases outside the gene matches. The CDR3 extends over 12 amino acids. Germline values: CDR1 SEHNR, CDR2 FQNEAQ (reference sequence). The CDR3 nucleotides read TGTGCCAGCCTCGGGAGGGCCGCCGAGCAGTACTTC. This gives the protein CASLGRAAEQYF.

V and J are TRBV28 and TRBJ1-2, with 11 bases fitting TRBD1. The CDR3 contains 16 residues. The germline V gene has CDR1 MDHEN and CDR2 SYDVKM. With V trimmed by 2 bases and J by 4 bases, 6 bases remained unmatched. In nucleotides, the CDR3 is TGTGCCAGCAGTTTAAGGGGGACAGGGGGTCCCTATGGCTACACCTTC. Translating it yields CASSLRGTGGPYGYTF.